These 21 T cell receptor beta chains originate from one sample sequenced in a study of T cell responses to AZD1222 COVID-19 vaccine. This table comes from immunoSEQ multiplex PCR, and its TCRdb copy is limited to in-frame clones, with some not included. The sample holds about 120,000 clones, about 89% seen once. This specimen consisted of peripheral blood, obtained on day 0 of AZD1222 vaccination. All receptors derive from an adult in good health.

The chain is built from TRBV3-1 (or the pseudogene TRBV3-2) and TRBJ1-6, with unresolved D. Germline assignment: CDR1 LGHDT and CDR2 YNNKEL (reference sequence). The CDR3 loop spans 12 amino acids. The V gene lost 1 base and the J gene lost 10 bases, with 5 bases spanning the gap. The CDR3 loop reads CASSQALSPLHF. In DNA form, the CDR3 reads TGTGCCAGCAGCCAAGCGCTCTCACCCCTCCACTTT.

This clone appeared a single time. The CDR3 here is CASGGRFYEQYF. In DNA, the CDR3 is TGTGCCTCAGGCGGCAGGTTCTACGAGCAGTACTTC. The chain uses TRBV30 and TRBJ2-7; D is unresolved. Trimming pared 7 bases from V and 3 bases from J, leaving 13 bases between. There are 12 residues in the CDR3. CDR1 is GTSNPN, CDR2 SVGIG, per germline (reference sequence).

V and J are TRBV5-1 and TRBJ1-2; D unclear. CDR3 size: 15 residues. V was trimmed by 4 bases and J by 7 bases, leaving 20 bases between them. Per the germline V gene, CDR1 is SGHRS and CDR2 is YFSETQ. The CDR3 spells CASSAALHGVAGYTF. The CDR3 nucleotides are TGCGCCAGCAGCGCCGCCCTACACGGGGTGGCTGGCTACACCTTC.

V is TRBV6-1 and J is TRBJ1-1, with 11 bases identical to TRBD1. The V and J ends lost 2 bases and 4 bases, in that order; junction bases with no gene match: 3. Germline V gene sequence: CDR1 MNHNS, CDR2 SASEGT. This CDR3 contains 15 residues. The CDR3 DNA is TGTGCCAGCAGTGAATCAGGGACAGGGGGCACTGAAGCTTTCTTT. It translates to CASSESGTGGTEAFF.

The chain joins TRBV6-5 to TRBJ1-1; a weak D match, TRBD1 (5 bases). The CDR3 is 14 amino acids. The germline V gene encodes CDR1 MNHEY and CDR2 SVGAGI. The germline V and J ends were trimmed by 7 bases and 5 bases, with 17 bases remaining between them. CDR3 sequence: CASNQAQGGTEAFF. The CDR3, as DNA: TGTGCCAGCAACCAGGCCCAGGGAGGGACTGAAGCTTTCTTT.

Here the CDR3 DNA reads TGTGCCAGCAGTTTAATAACGACCGGGGAGCTGTTTTTT. It encodes CASSLITTGELFF. The rearrangement links TRBV12-3 or TRBV12-4 to TRBJ2-2; the D is unclear. The V end was cut by 2 bases, the J end by 5 bases, with 6 bases between. This CDR3 has 13 amino acids.

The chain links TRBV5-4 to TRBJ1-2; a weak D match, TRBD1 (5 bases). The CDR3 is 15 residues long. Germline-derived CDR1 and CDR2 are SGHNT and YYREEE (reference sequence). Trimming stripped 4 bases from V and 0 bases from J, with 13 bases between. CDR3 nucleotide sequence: TGTGCCAGCAGCCCCGGGACTTTATCTAACTATGGCTACACCTTC. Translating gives CASSPGTLSNYGYTF.

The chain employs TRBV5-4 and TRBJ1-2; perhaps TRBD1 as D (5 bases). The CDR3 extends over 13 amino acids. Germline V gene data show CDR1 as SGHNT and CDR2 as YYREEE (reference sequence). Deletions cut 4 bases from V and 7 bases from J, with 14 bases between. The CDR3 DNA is TGTGCCAGCAGCCTGGTAGACAGCGGTGGCTACACCTTC. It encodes CASSLVDSGGYTF.

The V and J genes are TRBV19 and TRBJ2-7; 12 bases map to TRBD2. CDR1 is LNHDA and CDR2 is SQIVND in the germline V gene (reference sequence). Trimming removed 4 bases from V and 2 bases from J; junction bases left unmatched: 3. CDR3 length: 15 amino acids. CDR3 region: CASSRGTSGPYEQYF. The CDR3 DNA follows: TGTGCCAGTAGTAGAGGGACTAGCGGGCCCTACGAGCAGTACTTC.

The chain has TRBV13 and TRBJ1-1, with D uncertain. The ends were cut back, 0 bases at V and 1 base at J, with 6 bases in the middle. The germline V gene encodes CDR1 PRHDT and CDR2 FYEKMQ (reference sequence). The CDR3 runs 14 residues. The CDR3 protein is CASSLGGGNTEAFF. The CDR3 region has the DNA TGTGCCAGCAGCTTAGGGGGAGGGAACACTGAAGCTTTCTTT.

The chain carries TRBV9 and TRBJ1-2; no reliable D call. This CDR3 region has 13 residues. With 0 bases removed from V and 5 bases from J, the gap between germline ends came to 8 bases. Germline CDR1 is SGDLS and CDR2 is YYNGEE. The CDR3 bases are TGTGCCAGCAGCGTAGCGGCAGGTTATGGCTACACCTTC. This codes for CASSVAAGYGYTF. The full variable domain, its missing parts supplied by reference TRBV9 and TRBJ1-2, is DSGVTQTPKHLITATGQRVTLRCSPRSGDLSVYWYQQSLDQGLQFLIQYYNGEERAKGNILERFSAQQFPDLHSELNLSSLELGDSALYFCASSVAAGYGYTFGSGTRLTVV.

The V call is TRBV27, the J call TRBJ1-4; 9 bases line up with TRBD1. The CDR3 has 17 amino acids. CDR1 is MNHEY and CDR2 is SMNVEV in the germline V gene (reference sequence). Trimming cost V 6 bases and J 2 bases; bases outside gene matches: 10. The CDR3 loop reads CASSLTGGAFTNEKLFF. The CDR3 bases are TGTGCCAGCAGCCTGACAGGGGGGGCCTTTACTAATGAAAAACTGTTTTTT.

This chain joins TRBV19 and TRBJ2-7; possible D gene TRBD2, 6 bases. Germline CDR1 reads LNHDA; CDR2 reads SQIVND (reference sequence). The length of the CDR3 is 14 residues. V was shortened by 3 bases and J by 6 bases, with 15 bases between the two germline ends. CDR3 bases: TGTGCCAGTAGTATGGTTCAAGGGAGGTCCGAGCAGTACTTC. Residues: CASSMVQGRSEQYF.

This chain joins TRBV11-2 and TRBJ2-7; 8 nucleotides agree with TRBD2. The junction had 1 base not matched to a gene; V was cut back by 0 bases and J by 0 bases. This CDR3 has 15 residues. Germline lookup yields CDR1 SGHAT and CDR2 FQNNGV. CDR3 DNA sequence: TGTGCCAGCAGCTTAGAACTAGCGGTCTCCTACGAGCAGTACTTC. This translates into CASSLELAVSYEQYF.

CDR3 residues: CASSQIRGRETQYF. As DNA, the CDR3 is TGTGCCAGCAGCCAAATTAGGGGGCGAGAGACCCAGTACTTC. The rearrangement links TRBV3-1 (or the pseudogene TRBV3-2) to TRBJ2-5, with 7 positions matching TRBD1. The J segment lost 4 bases and the V segment lost 2 bases, leaving 4 bases of the junction unmatched. The CDR3 extends over 14 amino acids. In germline, CDR1 is LGHDT, CDR2 YNNKEL (reference sequence).

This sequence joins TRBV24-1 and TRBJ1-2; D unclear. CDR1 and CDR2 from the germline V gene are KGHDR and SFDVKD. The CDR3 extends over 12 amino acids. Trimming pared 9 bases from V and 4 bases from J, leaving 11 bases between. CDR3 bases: TGTGCCACCTCGGGCCCCCGCTATGGCTACACCTTC. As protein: CATSGPRYGYTF.

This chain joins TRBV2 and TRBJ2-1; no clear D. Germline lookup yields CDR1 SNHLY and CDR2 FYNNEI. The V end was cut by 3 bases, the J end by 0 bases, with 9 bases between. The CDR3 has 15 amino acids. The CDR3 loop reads CASSEYTISYNEQFF. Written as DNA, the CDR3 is TGTGCCAGCAGTGAGTATACAATCTCCTACAATGAGCAGTTCTTC. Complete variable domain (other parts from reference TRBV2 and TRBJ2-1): EPEVTQTPSHQVTQMGQEVILRCVPISNHLYFYWYRQILGQKVEFLVSFYNNEISEKSEIFDDQFSVERPDGSNFTLKIRSTKLEDSAMYFCASSEYTISYNEQFFGPGTRLTVL.

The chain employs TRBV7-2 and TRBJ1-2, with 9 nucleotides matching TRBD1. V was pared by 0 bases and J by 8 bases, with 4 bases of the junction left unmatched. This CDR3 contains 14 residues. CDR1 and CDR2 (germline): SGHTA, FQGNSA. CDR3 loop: CASSLAGTGNGYTF. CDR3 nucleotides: TGTGCCAGCAGCTTAGCGGGGACAGGGAACGGCTACACCTTC.

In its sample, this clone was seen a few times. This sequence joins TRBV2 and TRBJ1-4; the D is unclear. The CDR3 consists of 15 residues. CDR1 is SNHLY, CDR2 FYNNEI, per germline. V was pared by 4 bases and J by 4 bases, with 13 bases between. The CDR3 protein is CASSAAGIGNEKLFF. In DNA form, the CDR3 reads TGTGCCAGCAGTGCCGCCGGGATTGGTAATGAAAAACTGTTTTTT.

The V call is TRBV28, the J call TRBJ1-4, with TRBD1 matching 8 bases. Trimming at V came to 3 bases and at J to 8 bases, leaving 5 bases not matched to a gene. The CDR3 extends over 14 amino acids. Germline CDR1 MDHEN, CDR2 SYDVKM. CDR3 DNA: TGTGCCAGCAGTTTGACAGGGGTTTGGGAAAAACTGTTTTTT. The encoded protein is CASSLTGVWEKLFF.

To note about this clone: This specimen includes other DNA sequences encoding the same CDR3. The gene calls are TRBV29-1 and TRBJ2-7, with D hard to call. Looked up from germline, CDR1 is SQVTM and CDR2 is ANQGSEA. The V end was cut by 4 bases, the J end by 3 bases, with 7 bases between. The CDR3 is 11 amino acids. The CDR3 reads CSVVLGYEQYF. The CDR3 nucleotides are TGCAGCGTTGTACTCGGCTACGAGCAGTACTTC.